This is a list of T cell receptor beta chains from one sample in a study of T cell responses to AZD1222 COVID-19 vaccine. Method: immunoSEQ multiplex PCR; TCRdb's copy keeps in-frame clones and lacks some. There are approximately 190,000 clones in the sample; around 87% occur only once, and approximately 2.5% lies in the top ten. This material consisted of peripheral blood, taken on day 0 of MenACWY control vaccination. These receptors were collected from an adult in good health. Each CDR3 is given with its conserved first and last residue. The order of the fields is clone size, D gene, J gene, V gene, CDR3 DNA, CDR3 protein. D genes are given only for firm matches. Clone sizes are given selectively: once, few, many, or a class where the clone is expanded.

clone size: .
D gene: TRBD1
J gene: TRBJ1-6
V gene: TRBV7-8
CDR3 DNA: TGTGCCAGCAGCTTAGCTGGGACAGGCCTTAATTCACCCCTCCACTTT
CDR3 protein: CASSLAGTGLNSPLHF

clone size: .
D gene: .
J gene: TRBJ1-2
V gene: TRBV27
CDR3 DNA: TGTGCCAGCAGCCCTTCAATAGGTGGCCTATATGGCTACACCTTC
CDR3 protein: CASSPSIGGLYGYTF

clone size: .
D gene: TRBD2
J gene: TRBJ2-7
V gene: TRBV4-2
CDR3 DNA: TGTGCCAGCAGCCAAGAAGGGCTAGCGGACGAGCAGTACTTC
CDR3 protein: CASSQEGLADEQYF

clone size: .
D gene: .
J gene: TRBJ1-5
V gene: TRBV28
CDR3 DNA: TGTGCCAGCAGTTTTGAAATAACAGGGAATCAGCCCCAGCATTTT
CDR3 protein: CASSFEITGNQPQHF

clone size: .
D gene: .
J gene: TRBJ1-1
V gene: TRBV28
CDR3 DNA: TGTGCCAGCAGTTCGAACACTGAAGCTTTCTTT
CDR3 protein: CASSSNTEAFF

clone size: .
D gene: .
J gene: TRBJ1-2
V gene: TRBV5-1
CDR3 DNA: TGCGCCAGCAGCTTAGGGGAGGGCTACACCTTC
CDR3 protein: CASSLGEGYTF

clone size: .
D gene: .
J gene: TRBJ1-1
V gene: TRBV7-9
CDR3 DNA: TGTGCCAGCAGCGGACGGGGGGAGGGAATGGGTCAAGCTTTCTTT
CDR3 protein: CASSGRGEGMGQAFF

clone size: .
D gene: TRBD1
J gene: TRBJ2-1
V gene: TRBV28
CDR3 DNA: TGTGCCAGCAGTCGGGCACAGGGGCACCCCTACAATGAGCAGTTCTTC
CDR3 protein: CASSRAQGHPYNEQFF

clone size: .
D gene: TRBD1
J gene: TRBJ1-2
V gene: TRBV5-6
CDR3 DNA: TGTGCCAGCAGCTTAACACAGGGGGAAAGGGGAGGCTACACCTTC
CDR3 protein: CASSLTQGERGGYTF

clone size: .
D gene: TRBD1
J gene: TRBJ1-5
V gene: TRBV3-1/TRBV3-2
CDR3 DNA: TGTGCCAGCAGCCAAGGGGGACAGGGTTGGCAGCCCCAGCATTTT
CDR3 protein: CASSQGGQGWQPQHF

clone size: .
D gene: TRBD1
J gene: TRBJ1-2
V gene: TRBV5-1
CDR3 DNA: TGCGCCAGCAGCGGTACGGGACAGGCCTATGGCTACACCTTC
CDR3 protein: CASSGTGQAYGYTF

clone size: .
D gene: .
J gene: TRBJ2-7
V gene: TRBV6-1
CDR3 DNA: TGTGCCAGCAGTGATCGGACGACAGGAAACTACGAGCAGTACTTC
CDR3 protein: CASSDRTTGNYEQYF

clone size: .
D gene: TRBD1
J gene: TRBJ1-1
V gene: TRBV28
CDR3 DNA: TGTGCCAGCAGTTCTAGGACAGGGTCAGATTACACTGAAGCTTTCTTT
CDR3 protein: CASSSRTGSDYTEAFF

clone size: .
D gene: .
J gene: TRBJ1-6
V gene: TRBV7-2
CDR3 DNA: TGTGCCAGCAGCTTAGATTCCGAAGGCTCCGTGGTACCCCTCCACTTT
CDR3 protein: CASSLDSEGSVVPLHF

clone size: .
D gene: .
J gene: TRBJ2-3
V gene: TRBV10-3
CDR3 DNA: TGTGCCATCAGGGTCCTGGGAACAGATACGCAGTATTTT
CDR3 protein: CAIRVLGTDTQYF

clone size: .
D gene: .
J gene: TRBJ2-7
V gene: TRBV9
CDR3 DNA: TGTGCCAGCAGCAAGGGGGTTAGCTCCTACGAGCAGTACTTC
CDR3 protein: CASSKGVSSYEQYF

clone size: once
D gene: TRBD1
J gene: TRBJ1-5
V gene: TRBV28
CDR3 DNA: TGTGCCAGCAGTTCAGGGGGCGTACAGCCCCAGCATTTT
CDR3 protein: CASSSGGVQPQHF

clone size: .
D gene: .
J gene: TRBJ1-6
V gene: TRBV30
CDR3 DNA: TGTGCCTGGACTCGGATGGACAGTCCCGATTCACCCCTCCACTTT
CDR3 protein: CAWTRMDSPDSPLHF

clone size: .
D gene: TRBD2
J gene: TRBJ2-7
V gene: TRBV4-1
CDR3 DNA: TGCGCCAGCAGCCCGAGTCCAGGGACTAGCTCCTACGAGCAGTACTTC
CDR3 protein: CASSPSPGTSSYEQYF

clone size: .
D gene: TRBD1
J gene: TRBJ2-5
V gene: TRBV4-1
CDR3 DNA: TGCGCCAGCAGCCCAGGGGGTCTCGCGGTCGAGACCCAGTACTTC
CDR3 protein: CASSPGGLAVETQYF

clone size: .
D gene: .
J gene: TRBJ2-1
V gene: TRBV7-9
CDR3 DNA: TGTGCCAGCAGCCCCGACAGGAATGAGCAGTTCTTC
CDR3 protein: CASSPDRNEQFF

clone size: .
D gene: TRBD2
J gene: TRBJ2-7
V gene: TRBV28
CDR3 DNA: TGTGCCAGCAGTTTAAGCCCCAGGTGGCGGGAGTTCTACGAGCAGTACTTC
CDR3 protein: CASSLSPRWREFYEQYF

clone size: .
D gene: .
J gene: TRBJ1-2
V gene: TRBV3-1/TRBV3-2
CDR3 DNA: TGTGCCAGCAGCCAGTCTGAACAGGGTCACTATGGCTACACCTTC
CDR3 protein: CASSQSEQGHYGYTF

clone size: .
D gene: .
J gene: TRBJ1-1
V gene: TRBV18
CDR3 DNA: TGTGCCAGCGGGAATGATGGTGAAGCTTTCTTT
CDR3 protein: CASGNDGEAFF

clone size: .
D gene: .
J gene: TRBJ1-1
V gene: TRBV2
CDR3 DNA: TGTGCCAGCAGTGGCCTGCGGAACACTGAAGCTTTCTTT
CDR3 protein: CASSGLRNTEAFF

clone size: .
D gene: .
J gene: TRBJ1-1
V gene: TRBV28
CDR3 DNA: TGTGCCAGCAGCTCGGGACAGAACACTGAAGCTTTCTTT
CDR3 protein: CASSSGQNTEAFF

clone size: few
D gene: TRBD1
J gene: TRBJ2-3
V gene: TRBV2
CDR3 DNA: TGTGCCAGCAGTGGGTGGGACAGCCTCACAGATACGCAGTATTTT
CDR3 protein: CASSGWDSLTDTQYF

clone size: .
D gene: TRBD1
J gene: TRBJ2-2
V gene: TRBV5-1
CDR3 DNA: TGCGCCAGCAGCATAGGGACAGCCGCGAACACCGGGGAGCTGTTTTTT
CDR3 protein: CASSIGTAANTGELFF

clone size: .
D gene: .
J gene: TRBJ1-1
V gene: TRBV5-4
CDR3 DNA: TGTGCCAGCAGCATAGACAGCTTGAACACTGAAGCTTTCTTT
CDR3 protein: CASSIDSLNTEAFF

clone size: .
D gene: TRBD1
J gene: TRBJ2-7
V gene: TRBV9
CDR3 DNA: TGTGCCAGCAGCGTACACGGACAGGGGGCTGTCGACGAGCAGTACTTC
CDR3 protein: CASSVHGQGAVDEQYF

clone size: .
D gene: TRBD1
J gene: TRBJ1-1
V gene: TRBV3-1/TRBV3-2
CDR3 DNA: TGTGCCAGCAGCCTCACAGGGGGAGGGACTGAAGCTTTCTTT
CDR3 protein: CASSLTGGGTEAFF

clone size: .
D gene: TRBD2
J gene: TRBJ2-3
V gene: TRBV3-1/TRBV3-2
CDR3 DNA: TGTGCCAGCAGCCAAGTGGTAGCGGGGGGCGAAACCTATAGCACAGATACGCAGTATTTT
CDR3 protein: CASSQVVAGGETYSTDTQYF

clone size: .
D gene: TRBD2
J gene: TRBJ2-3
V gene: TRBV7-2
CDR3 DNA: TGTGCCAGCAGCTCCCTCGCGGGGGGGTCGGCAGATACGCAGTATTTT
CDR3 protein: CASSSLAGGSADTQYF

clone size: .
D gene: TRBD2
J gene: TRBJ2-7
V gene: TRBV15
CDR3 DNA: TGTGCCACCAGCAGAACTAGCGGAAGGGATCCCTACGAGCAGTACTTC
CDR3 protein: CATSRTSGRDPYEQYF

clone size: .
D gene: .
J gene: TRBJ2-7
V gene: TRBV7-2
CDR3 DNA: TGTGCCAGCAGCCCCAGCGCTACAGGGGAGCAGTACTTC
CDR3 protein: CASSPSATGEQYF

clone size: .
D gene: .
J gene: TRBJ2-1
V gene: TRBV11-3
CDR3 DNA: TGTGCCAGCAGCTTAGATCTAGTAGCGGAGCAGTTCTTC
CDR3 protein: CASSLDLVAEQFF

clone size: .
D gene: .
J gene: TRBJ2-3
V gene: TRBV7-2
CDR3 DNA: TGTGCCAGCAGCTTAGTGAGTAGCCGTCCGAGCACAGATACGCAGTATTTT
CDR3 protein: CASSLVSSRPSTDTQYF

clone size: few
D gene: .
J gene: TRBJ1-5
V gene: TRBV19
CDR3 DNA: TGTGCCAGTAGTATAGATAGGGGTTTCGGCAATCAGCCCCAGCATTTT
CDR3 protein: CASSIDRGFGNQPQHF

clone size: once
D gene: .
J gene: TRBJ1-5
V gene: TRBV27
CDR3 DNA: TGTGCCAGCAGGCTGGGCAATCAGCCCCAGCATTTT
CDR3 protein: CASRLGNQPQHF

clone size: .
D gene: TRBD1
J gene: TRBJ2-3
V gene: TRBV3-1/TRBV3-2
CDR3 DNA: TGTGCCAGCAGCCTACAGGGGTCAGATACGCAGTATTTT
CDR3 protein: CASSLQGSDTQYF

clone size: .
D gene: .
J gene: TRBJ2-4
V gene: TRBV7-9
CDR3 DNA: TGTGCCAGCAGCCCTCTCGACTCACCGGAAAACATTCAGTACTTC
CDR3 protein: CASSPLDSPENIQYF